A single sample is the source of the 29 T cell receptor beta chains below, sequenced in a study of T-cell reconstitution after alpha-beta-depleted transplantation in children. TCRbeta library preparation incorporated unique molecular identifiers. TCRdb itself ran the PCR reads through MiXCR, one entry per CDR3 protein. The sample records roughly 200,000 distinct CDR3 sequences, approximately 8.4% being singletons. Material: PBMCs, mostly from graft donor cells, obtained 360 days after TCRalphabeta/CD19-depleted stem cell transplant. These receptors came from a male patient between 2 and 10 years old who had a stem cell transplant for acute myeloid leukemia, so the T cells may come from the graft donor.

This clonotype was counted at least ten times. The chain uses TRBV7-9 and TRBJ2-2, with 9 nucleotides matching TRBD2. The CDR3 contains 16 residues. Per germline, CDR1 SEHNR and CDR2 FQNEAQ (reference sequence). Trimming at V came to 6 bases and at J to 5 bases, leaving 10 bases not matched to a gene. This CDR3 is CASSQYSGSGTGELFF. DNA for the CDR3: TGTGCCAGCAGTCAATATAGCGGGAGTGGTACCGGGGAGCTGTTTTTT.

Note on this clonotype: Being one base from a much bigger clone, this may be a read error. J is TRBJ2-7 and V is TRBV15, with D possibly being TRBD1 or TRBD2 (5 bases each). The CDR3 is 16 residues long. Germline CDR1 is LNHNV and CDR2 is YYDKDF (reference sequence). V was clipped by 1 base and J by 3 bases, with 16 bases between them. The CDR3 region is CATSRGRVGVVYEQYF. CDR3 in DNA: TGTGCCACCAGCAGAGGTAGGGTGGGGGTAGTCTACGAGCAGTACTTC.

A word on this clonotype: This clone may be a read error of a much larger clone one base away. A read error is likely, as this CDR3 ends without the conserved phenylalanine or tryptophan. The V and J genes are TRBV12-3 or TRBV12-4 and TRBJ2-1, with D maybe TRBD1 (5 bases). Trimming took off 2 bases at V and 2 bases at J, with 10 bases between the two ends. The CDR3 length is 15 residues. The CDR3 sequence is CASSLRRAPYNEQFS. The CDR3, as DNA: TGTGCCAGCAGTTTACGCAGGGCACCCTACAATGAGCAGTTCTCC.

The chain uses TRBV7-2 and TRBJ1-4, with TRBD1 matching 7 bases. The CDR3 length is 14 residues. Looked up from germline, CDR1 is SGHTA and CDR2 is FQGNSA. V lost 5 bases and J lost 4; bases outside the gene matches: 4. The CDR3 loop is CASSQGGSNEKLFF. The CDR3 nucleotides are TGTGCCAGCAGCCAGGGGGGCAGTAATGAAAAACTGTTTTTT.

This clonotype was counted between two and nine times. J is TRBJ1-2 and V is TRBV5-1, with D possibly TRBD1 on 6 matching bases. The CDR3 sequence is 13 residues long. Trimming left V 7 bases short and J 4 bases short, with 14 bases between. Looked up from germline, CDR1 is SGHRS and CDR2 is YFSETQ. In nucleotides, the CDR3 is TGCGCCAGCGGAACCGGGACAACCTATGGCTACACCTTC. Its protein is CASGTGTTYGYTF.

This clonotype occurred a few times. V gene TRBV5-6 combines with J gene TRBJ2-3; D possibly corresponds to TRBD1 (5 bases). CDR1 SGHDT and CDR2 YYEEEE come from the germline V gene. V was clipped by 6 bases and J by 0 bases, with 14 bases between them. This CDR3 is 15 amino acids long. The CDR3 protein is CASIRLGQSTDTQYF. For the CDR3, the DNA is TGTGCCAGCATCCGGCTGGGGCAAAGCACAGATACGCAGTATTTT.

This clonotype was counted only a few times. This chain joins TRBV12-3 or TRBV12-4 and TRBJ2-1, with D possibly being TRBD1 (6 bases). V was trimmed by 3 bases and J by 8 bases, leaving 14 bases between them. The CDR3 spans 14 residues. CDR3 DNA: TGTGCCAGCAGTTTTCAGGGGTACTGGCATGAGCAGTTCTTC. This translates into CASSFQGYWHEQFF.

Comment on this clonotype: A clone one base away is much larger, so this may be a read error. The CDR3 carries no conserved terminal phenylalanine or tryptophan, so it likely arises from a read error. CDR3 amino acids: CASSQGLMNTEAFS. The CDR3 nucleotides are TGCGCCAGCAGCCAGGGACTGATGAACACTGAAGCTTTCTCT. The V call is TRBV4-1, the J call TRBJ1-1, with TRBD1 as a possible D gene (5 bases). The CDR3 runs to 14 residues. Germline V gene data show CDR1 as MGHRA and CDR2 as YSYEKL. Trimming shortened V by 3 bases and J by 0 bases, and 8 bases separated the two germline ends.

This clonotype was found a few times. CDR3 DNA sequence: TGTGCCAGCAGCCCCCGGGCCTTTCCGGGAAGCTACGAGCAGTACTTC. Translating it yields CASSPRAFPGSYEQYF. The J gene is TRBJ2-7, the V gene TRBV5-5; D is perhaps TRBD2 (5 bases). Trimming took 4 bases from V and 3 from J, leaving 20 bases between them. Germline CDR1 reads SGHKS; CDR2 reads YYEKEE (reference sequence). This CDR3 has 16 residues.

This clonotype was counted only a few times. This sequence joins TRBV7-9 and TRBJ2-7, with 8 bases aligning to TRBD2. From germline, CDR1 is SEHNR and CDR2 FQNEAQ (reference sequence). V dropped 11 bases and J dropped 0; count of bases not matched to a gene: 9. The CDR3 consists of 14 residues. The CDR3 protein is CACALAGSSYEQYF. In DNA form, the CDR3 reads TGTGCCTGCGCATTAGCGGGAAGCTCCTACGAGCAGTACTTC.

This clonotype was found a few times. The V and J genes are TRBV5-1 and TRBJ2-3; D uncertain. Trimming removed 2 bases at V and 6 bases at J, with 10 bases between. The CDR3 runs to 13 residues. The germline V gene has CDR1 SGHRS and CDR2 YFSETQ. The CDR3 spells CASSFTLEDTQYF. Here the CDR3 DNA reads TGCGCCAGCAGCTTTACCTTAGAGGATACGCAGTATTTT.

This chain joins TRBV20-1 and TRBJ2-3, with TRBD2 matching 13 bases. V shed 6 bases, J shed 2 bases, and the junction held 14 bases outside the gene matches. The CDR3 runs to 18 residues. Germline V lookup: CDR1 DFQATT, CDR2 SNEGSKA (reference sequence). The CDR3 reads CSADTSGRAHDPTDTQYF. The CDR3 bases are TGCAGTGCAGATACTAGCGGGAGGGCCCATGACCCCACAGATACGCAGTATTTT.

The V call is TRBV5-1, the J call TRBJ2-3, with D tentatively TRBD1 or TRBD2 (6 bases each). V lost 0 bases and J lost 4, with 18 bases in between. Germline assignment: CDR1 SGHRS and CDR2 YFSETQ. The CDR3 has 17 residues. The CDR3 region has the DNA TGCGCCAGCAGCTTGGTCGTCTCCGGGGGCAGGGCAGATACGCAGTATTTT. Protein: CASSLVVSGGRADTQYF.

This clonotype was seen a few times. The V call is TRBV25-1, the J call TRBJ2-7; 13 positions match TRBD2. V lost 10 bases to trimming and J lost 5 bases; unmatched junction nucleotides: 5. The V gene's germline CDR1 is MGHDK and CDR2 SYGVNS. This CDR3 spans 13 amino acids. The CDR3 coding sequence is TGTGCCACCAGACTAGCGGGAGGAAACGAGCAGTACTTC. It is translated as CATRLAGGNEQYF.

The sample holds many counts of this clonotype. For the CDR3, the DNA is TGTGCCAGCACCGGGACAGGGAGCTCCTACGAGCAGTACTTC. This codes for CASTGTGSSYEQYF. The V gene is TRBV12-3 or TRBV12-4, the J gene TRBJ2-7, with 9 bases identical to TRBD1. Trimming at V came to 7 bases and at J to 0 bases, leaving 4 bases not matched to a gene. This CDR3 is 14 amino acids long.

CDR3 in amino acids: CASSAEGLGEPTGELFF. In DNA, the CDR3 is TGCGCCAGCAGTGCAGAGGGGTTAGGGGAGCCCACCGGGGAGCTGTTTTTT. The chain recombines TRBV10-1 with TRBJ2-2; either TRBD1 or TRBD2 may fit D (5 bases each). This CDR3 has 17 residues. Trimming took 4 bases from V and 4 from J, leaving 19 bases between them. In germline, CDR1 is WNHNN, CDR2 SYGVQD (reference sequence).

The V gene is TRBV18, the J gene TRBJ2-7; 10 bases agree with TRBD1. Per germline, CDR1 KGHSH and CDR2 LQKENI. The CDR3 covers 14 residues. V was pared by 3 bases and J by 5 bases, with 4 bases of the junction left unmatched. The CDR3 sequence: CASSPRQGADEQYF. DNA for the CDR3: TGTGCCAGCTCACCTCGACAGGGGGCCGACGAGCAGTACTTC.

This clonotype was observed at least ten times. For the CDR3, the DNA is TGTGCCAGCAGCTTAGCTAGCGGTGCTAGCACAGATACGCAGTATTTT. It is translated as CASSLASGASTDTQYF. V gene TRBV7-6 combines with J gene TRBJ2-3; tentatively, D is TRBD2 (6 bases). Germline CDR1 reads SGHVS; CDR2 reads FNYEAQ. The CDR3 runs to 16 residues. The V end was cut by 0 bases, the J end by 0 bases, with 10 bases between.

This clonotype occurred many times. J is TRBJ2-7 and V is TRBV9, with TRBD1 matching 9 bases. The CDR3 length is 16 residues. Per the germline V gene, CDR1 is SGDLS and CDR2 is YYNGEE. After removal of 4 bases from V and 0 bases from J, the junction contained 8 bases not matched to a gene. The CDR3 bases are TGTGCCAGCAGCTCTAGGACAGGGGCGAGCTCCTACGAGCAGTACGTC. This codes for CASSSRTGASSYEQYV.

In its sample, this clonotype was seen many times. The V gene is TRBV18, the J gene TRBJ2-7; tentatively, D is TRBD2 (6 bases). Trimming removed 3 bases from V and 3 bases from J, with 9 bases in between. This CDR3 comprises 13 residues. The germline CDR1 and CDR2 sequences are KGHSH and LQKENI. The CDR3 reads CASSPGGVYEQYV. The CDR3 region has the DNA TGTGCCAGCTCACCGGGGGGAGTCTACGAGCAGTACGTC.

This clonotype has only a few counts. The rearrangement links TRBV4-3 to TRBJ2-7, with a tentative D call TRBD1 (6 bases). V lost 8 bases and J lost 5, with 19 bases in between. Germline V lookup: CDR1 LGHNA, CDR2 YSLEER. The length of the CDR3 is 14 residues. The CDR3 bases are TGCGCCAGCGCAGACTCGACAGGTCTGGACGAGCAGTACTTC. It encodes CASADSTGLDEQYF.

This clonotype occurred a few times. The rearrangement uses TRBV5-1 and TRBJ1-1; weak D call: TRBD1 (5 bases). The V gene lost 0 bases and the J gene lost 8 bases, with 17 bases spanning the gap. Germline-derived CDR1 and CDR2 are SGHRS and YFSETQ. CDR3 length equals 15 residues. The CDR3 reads CASSLGAGSGEEAFF. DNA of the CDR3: TGCGCCAGCAGCTTGGGCGCAGGTTCGGGGGAAGAAGCTTTCTTT.

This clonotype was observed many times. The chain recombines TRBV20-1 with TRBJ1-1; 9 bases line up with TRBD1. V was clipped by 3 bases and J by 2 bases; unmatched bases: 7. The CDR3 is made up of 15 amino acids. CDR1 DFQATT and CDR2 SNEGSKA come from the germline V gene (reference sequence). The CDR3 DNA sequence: TGCAGTGCTAGTGGGGGACAGGGCTTTAACACTGAAGCTTTCTTT. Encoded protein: CSASGGQGFNTEAFF.

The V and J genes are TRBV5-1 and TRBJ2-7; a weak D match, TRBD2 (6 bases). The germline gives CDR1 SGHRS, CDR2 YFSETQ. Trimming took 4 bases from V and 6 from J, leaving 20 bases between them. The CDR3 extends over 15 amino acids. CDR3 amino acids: CASSQDGTNGGEQYF. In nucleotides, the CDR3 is TGCGCCAGCAGCCAGGACGGAACAAACGGGGGCGAGCAGTACTTC.

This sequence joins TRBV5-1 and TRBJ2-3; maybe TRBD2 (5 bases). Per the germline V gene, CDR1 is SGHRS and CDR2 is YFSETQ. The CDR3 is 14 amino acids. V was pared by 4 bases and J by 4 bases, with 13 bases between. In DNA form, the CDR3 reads TGCGCCAGCAGCATCGTGCGGCGGGCAGATACGCAGTATTTT. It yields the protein CASSIVRRADTQYF. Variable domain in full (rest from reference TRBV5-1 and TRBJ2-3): KAGVTQTPRYLIKTRGQQVTLSCSPISGHRSVSWYQQTPGQGLQFLFEYFSETQRNKGNFPGRFSGRQFSNSRSEMNVSTLELGDSALYLCASSIVRRADTQYFGPGTRLTVL.

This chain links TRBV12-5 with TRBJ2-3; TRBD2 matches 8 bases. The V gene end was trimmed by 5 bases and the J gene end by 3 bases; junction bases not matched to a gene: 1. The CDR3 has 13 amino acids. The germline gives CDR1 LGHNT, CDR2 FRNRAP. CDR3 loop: CASGAGGTDTQYF. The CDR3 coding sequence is TGTGCTAGTGGTGCGGGAGGAACAGATACGCAGTATTTT.

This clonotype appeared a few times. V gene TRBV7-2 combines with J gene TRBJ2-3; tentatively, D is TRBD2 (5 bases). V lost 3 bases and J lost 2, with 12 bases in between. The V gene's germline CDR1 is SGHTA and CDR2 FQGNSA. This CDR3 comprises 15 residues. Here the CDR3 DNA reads TGTGCCAGCAGCTTGTCAGCGGCACCCACAGATACGCAGTATTTT. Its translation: CASSLSAAPTDTQYF.

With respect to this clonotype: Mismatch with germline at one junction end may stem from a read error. CDR3 bases: TGTGCCAGCAGCTTGGTCCACGATCAGTACTTC. It yields the protein CASSLVHDQYF. The chain carries TRBV5-5 and TRBJ2-7; D call uncertain. CDR3 size: 11 residues. CDR1 is SGHKS, CDR2 YYEKEE, per germline (reference sequence).

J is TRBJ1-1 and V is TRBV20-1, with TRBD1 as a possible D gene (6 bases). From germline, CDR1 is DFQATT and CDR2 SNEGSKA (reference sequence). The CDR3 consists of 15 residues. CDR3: CLGGVGSALSTEAFF. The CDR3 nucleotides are TGCTTAGGGGGGGTGGGTTCTGCCTTGAGCACTGAAGCTTTCTTT.